The rows below give T cell receptor beta chains drawn from one sample of a study of control samples from healthy donors and cancer patients. The protocol was immunoSEQ multiplex PCR, while the TCRdb copy is restricted to in-frame clones and leaves out a portion. Among 150,000 to 200,000 clones listed, roughly 89% were seen once. The sample consisted of blood. Receptors originate from a man younger than 45 in good health. Each CDR3 is given with its conserved first and last residue. Each record gives: J gene, V gene, D gene, CDR3 length, CDR3 protein, CDR3 DNA. D genes are given only for firm matches.

J: TRBJ2-7; V: TRBV15; D: NA; length: 13; CDR3: CATSRAGASEQYF; DNA: TGTGCCACCAGCAGAGCGGGGGCCTCCGAGCAGTACTTC
J: TRBJ2-7; V: TRBV3-1/TRBV3-2; D: NA; length: 13; CDR3: CASSPFVGSEQYF; DNA: TGTGCCAGCAGCCCCTTTGTGGGCAGTGAGCAGTACTTC
J: TRBJ2-1; V: TRBV9; D: NA; length: 14; CDR3: CASSPGQIGDEQFF; DNA: TGTGCCAGCAGCCCCGGACAGATTGGGGATGAGCAGTTCTTC
J: TRBJ2-1; V: TRBV3-1/TRBV3-2; D: TRBD2; length: 16; CDR3: CASRQTSGSPVGEQFF; DNA: TGTGCCAGCCGCCAGACTAGCGGGTCCCCTGTCGGTGAGCAGTTCTTC
J: TRBJ2-7; V: TRBV7-3; D: NA; length: 15; CDR3: CASSLGPGEGYEQYF; DNA: TGTGCCAGCAGTTTAGGTCCTGGGGAAGGCTACGAGCAGTACTTC
J: TRBJ1-2; V: TRBV15; D: NA; length: 14; CDR3: CATSRDMANYGYTF; DNA: TGTGCCACCAGCAGAGACATGGCGAACTATGGCTACACCTTC
J: TRBJ1-6; V: TRBV28; D: NA; length: 12; CDR3: CASRGPNSPLHF; DNA: TGTGCCAGCAGGGGCCCTAATTCACCCCTCCACTTT
J: TRBJ2-4; V: TRBV5-6; D: TRBD2; length: 15; CDR3: CASSPGGLAKNIQYF; DNA: TGTGCCAGCAGCCCGGGAGGGCTAGCCAAAAACATTCAGTACTTC
J: TRBJ1-2; V: TRBV3-1/TRBV3-2; D: NA; length: 12; CDR3: CASSQPGYGYTF; DNA: TGTGCCAGCAGCCAACCCGGCTATGGCTACACCTTC
J: TRBJ1-1; V: TRBV7-9; D: NA; length: 16; CDR3: CASSDSTTQMNTEAFF; DNA: TGTGCCAGCAGCGACAGTACAACCCAAATGAACACTGAAGCTTTCTTT
J: TRBJ2-5; V: TRBV19; D: TRBD2; length: 17; CDR3: CASSIEGASGGKETQYF; DNA: TGTGCCAGTAGTATAGAAGGGGCTAGCGGGGGGAAAGAGACCCAGTACTTC
J: TRBJ2-5; V: TRBV11-1; D: NA; length: 13; CDR3: CASSSGSKETQYF; DNA: TGTGCCAGCAGTTCAGGTTCCAAGGAGACCCAGTACTTC
J: TRBJ1-2; V: TRBV6-6; D: NA; length: 14; CDR3: CASSYSAGGNGYTF; DNA: TGTGCCAGCAGTTACTCCGCCGGGGGTAATGGCTACACCTTC
J: TRBJ2-1; V: TRBV18; D: TRBD1; length: 15; CDR3: CASSQQRGLSNEQFF; DNA: TGTGCCAGCTCGCAACAGAGGGGGCTTTCCAATGAGCAGTTCTTC
J: TRBJ2-5; V: TRBV13; D: NA; length: 15; CDR3: CASSVRGKAQETQYF; DNA: TGTGCCAGCAGCGTACGGGGGAAGGCCCAAGAGACCCAGTACTTC
J: TRBJ2-1; V: TRBV4-1; D: TRBD1; length: 16; CDR3: CASSQDGTGGFNEQFF; DNA: TGCGCCAGCAGCCAAGATGGGACAGGGGGCTTCAATGAGCAGTTCTTC
J: TRBJ1-5; V: TRBV7-8; D: NA; length: 13; CDR3: CASSRRLNQPQHF; DNA: TGTGCCAGCAGCCGAAGGCTCAATCAGCCCCAGCATTTT
J: TRBJ1-1; V: TRBV7-9; D: NA; length: 16; CDR3: CASSRAQGGSTAEAFF; DNA: TGTGCCAGCAGTCGCGCTCAGGGAGGTTCAACAGCTGAAGCTTTCTTT